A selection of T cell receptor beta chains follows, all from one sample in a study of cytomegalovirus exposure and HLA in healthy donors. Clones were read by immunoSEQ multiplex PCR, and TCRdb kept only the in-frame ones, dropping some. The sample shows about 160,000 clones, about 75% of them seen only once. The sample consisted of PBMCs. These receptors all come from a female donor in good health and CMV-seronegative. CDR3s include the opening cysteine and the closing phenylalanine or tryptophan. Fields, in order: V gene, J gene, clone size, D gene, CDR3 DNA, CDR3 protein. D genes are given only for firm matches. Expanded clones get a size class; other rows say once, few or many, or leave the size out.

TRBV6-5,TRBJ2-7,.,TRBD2,TGTGCCAGCAGTTACTCTTCCGGGAGGGCCTACGAGCAGTACTTC,CASSYSSGRAYEQYF
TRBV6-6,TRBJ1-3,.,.,TGTGCCAGCAGTTACCAGGGGACCTATGATGGAAACACCATATATTTT,CASSYQGTYDGNTIYF
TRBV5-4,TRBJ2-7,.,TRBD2,TGTGCCAGCAGCTCACCTAGCGGGAGTACCAGGGACGAGCAGTACTTC,CASSSPSGSTRDEQYF
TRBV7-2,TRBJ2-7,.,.,TGTGCCAGCAGCTTAAGCGCTAGGTCGGCCTACGAGCAGTACTTC,CASSLSARSAYEQYF
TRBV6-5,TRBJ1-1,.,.,TGTGCCAGCAGATGGAGGGGTGGGGTTGAAGCTTTCTTT,CASRWRGGVEAFF
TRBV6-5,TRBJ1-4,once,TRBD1,TGTGCCAGCACCTCCAGGGGGCTGAGCGAAAAACTGTTTTTT,CASTSRGLSEKLFF
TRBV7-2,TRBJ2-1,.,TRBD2,TGTGCCAGCAGCTCCGGGACTAGTAGGGGCAATGAGCAGTTCTTC,CASSSGTSRGNEQFF
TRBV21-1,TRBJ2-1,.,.,TGTGCCAGCAGCAAAGCGGGGACAGGGTATGAGCAGTTCTTC,CASSKAGTGYEQFF
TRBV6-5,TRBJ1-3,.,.,TGTGCCAGCAGCCTCTCCGGGACTGGAAACACCATATATTTT,CASSLSGTGNTIYF
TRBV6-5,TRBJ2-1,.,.,TGTGCCATTTCCCGAGGAGTGGGCTCCTACAATGAGCAGTTCTTC,CAISRGVGSYNEQFF
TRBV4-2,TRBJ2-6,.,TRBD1,TGTGCCAGCAGCCCAGGGGACAGGGGGCTCGGGGGGGCCAACGTCCTGACTTTC,CASSPGDRGLGGANVLTF
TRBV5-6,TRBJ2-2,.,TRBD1,TGTGCCAGCAGCTTTGGGACAGCCGGGGAGCTGTTTTTT,CASSFGTAGELFF
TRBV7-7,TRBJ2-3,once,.,TGTGCCAGCAGCTTAGACAGGGTCACAGATACGCAGTATTTT,CASSLDRVTDTQYF
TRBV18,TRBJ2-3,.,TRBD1,TGTGCCAGCTCACCTCCGGACAGGGCAATTGCAGATACGCAGTATTTT,CASSPPDRAIADTQYF
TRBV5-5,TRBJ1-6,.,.,TGTGCCAGCAGCTCCGAGGTAGATTCACCCCTCCACTTT,CASSSEVDSPLHF
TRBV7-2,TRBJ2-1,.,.,TGTGCCAGCAGCTCCAACAGGCGCTCTAGCGTCAATGAGCAGTTCTTC,CASSSNRRSSVNEQFF
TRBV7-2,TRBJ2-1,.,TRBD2,TGTGCCAGCAGCGCTCGGACTAGCGGGAGGTCCTACAATGAGCAGTTCTTC,CASSARTSGRSYNEQFF
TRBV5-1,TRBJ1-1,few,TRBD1,TGCGCCAGCAGTGGGACAGCCGGAACCACTGAAGCTTTCTTT,CASSGTAGTTEAFF
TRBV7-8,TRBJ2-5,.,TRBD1,TGTGCCAGCAGCACCTACGGGACAGAGATCCAAGAGACCCAGTACTTC,CASSTYGTEIQETQYF
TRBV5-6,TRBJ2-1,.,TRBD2,TGTGCCAGCAGCTCCGGGACTAGCGGACATAATGAGCAGTTCTTC,CASSSGTSGHNEQFF
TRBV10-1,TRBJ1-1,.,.,TGCGCCAGCAGTGAAGGTCTCCCAGGACTAACTTTCTTT,CASSEGLPGLTFF
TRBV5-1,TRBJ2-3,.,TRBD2,TGCGCCAGCAGCTCCTTAGCGGGGGCAAGCACAGATACGCAGTATTTT,CASSSLAGASTDTQYF
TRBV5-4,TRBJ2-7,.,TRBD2,TGTGCCAGCAGCCGGGGACTAGCGGGATTTTACGAGCAGTACTTC,CASSRGLAGFYEQYF
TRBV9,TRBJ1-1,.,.,TGTGCCAGCAGCACAGAGAGGAACACTGAAGCTTTCTTT,CASSTERNTEAFF
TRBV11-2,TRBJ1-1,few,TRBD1,TGTGCCAGCAGCCTACGGACAGGGGGGACTGAAGCTTTCTTT,CASSLRTGGTEAFF
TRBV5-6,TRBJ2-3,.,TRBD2,TGTGCCAGCAGCTTACCTAGCGGGTCTACAGATACGCAGTATTTT,CASSLPSGSTDTQYF
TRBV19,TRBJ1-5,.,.,TGTGCCAGTAGGCCACAGGGCGGCAATCAGCCCCAGCATTTT,CASRPQGGNQPQHF
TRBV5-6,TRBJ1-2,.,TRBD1,TGTGCCAGCAGCTTGCGGGACAGGCGTCGGTCGTCGGAGGGCTACACCTTC,CASSLRDRRRSSEGYTF
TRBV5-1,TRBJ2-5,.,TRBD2,TGCGCCAGCAGCTCCGGGACTAGCGGGAGGGCCCTAGAGACCCAGTACTTC,CASSSGTSGRALETQYF
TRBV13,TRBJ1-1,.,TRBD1,TGTGCCAGCAGCTTGACAGGGGGCACTGAAGCTTTCTTT,CASSLTGGTEAFF
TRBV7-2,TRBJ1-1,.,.,TGTGCCAGCAGCTTATTCGGGGGATTGAACACTGAAGCTTTCTTT,CASSLFGGLNTEAFF
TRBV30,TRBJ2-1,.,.,TGTGCCTGGAGTGTACTAGCAGAAAATGAGCAGTTCTTC,CAWSVLAENEQFF
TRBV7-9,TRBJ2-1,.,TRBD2,TGTGCCAGCAGCTTAGTTGCTACTAGCGGGGGGGAAGGGTTGTATGAGCAGTTCTTC,CASSLVATSGGEGLYEQFF
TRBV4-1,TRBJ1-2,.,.,TGCGCCAGCAGCCAAGAAACAGGGCGCCGGTATGGCTACACCTTC,CASSQETGRRYGYTF
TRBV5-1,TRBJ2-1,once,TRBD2,TGCGCCAGCGGTGGGGGACTAGCGCCCAACAATGAGCAGTTCTTC,CASGGGLAPNNEQFF
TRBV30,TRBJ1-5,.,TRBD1,TGTGCCTGGAGTGCTGACAGGGGGCAGGGTCAGCCCCAGCATTTT,CAWSADRGQGQPQHF
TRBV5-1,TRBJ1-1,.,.,TGCGCCAGCAGTTCAGGATTCCTCGGCACTGAAGCTTTCTTT,CASSSGFLGTEAFF
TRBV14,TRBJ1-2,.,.,TGTGCCAGCAGCCAAGATCGTGGTCCAGGAAAATATGGCTACACCTTC,CASSQDRGPGKYGYTF
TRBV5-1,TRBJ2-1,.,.,TGCGCCAGCAGCTTCATTCTGAGCGGGCGGGACAATGAGCAGTTCTTC,CASSFILSGRDNEQFF
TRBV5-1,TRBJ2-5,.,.,TGCGCCAGCAGCTTCGCAGGGATGGAGACCCAGTACTTC,CASSFAGMETQYF
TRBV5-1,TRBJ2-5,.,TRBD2,TGCGCCAGCAGCTGGGGGGGACTAGCGGGAGCCGGGGAGACCCAGTACTTC,CASSWGGLAGAGETQYF
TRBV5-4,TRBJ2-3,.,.,TGTGCCAGCAGCCTAGACCCCACAGATACGCAGTATTTT,CASSLDPTDTQYF